These T cell receptor beta chains were read from a single sample in a study of blood T cell repertoires in COVID-19. Assay used: immunoSEQ multiplex PCR; TCRdb lists only in-frame clones, some missing. The table records 200,000 to 250,000 clones, 80% to 90% of them present only once. Source material: peripheral blood. These TCRs come from a young man with active or convalescent COVID-19. CDR3s include the opening cysteine and the closing phenylalanine or tryptophan. D genes are given only for firm matches. Expanded clones get a size class; other rows say once, few or many, or leave the size out.

clone_size d_call j_call cdr3_length v_call cdr3_nt cdr3_aa
- - TRBJ2-2 13 TRBV24-1 TGTGCCACCGAGACACCCCTCACCGGGGAGCTGTTTTTT CATETPLTGELFF
once - TRBJ1-6 10 TRBV28 TGTGCCAGCAAGGGGTCACCCCTCCACTTT CASKGSPLHF
- - TRBJ1-6 14 TRBV30 TGTGCCTGGGGGAGAGATGACTATAATTCACCCCTCCACTTT CAWGRDDYNSPLHF
- TRBD1 TRBJ1-1 14 TRBV9 TGTGCCAGCAGACCCCAGGGGGCGCAGGCCGAAGCTTTCTTT CASRPQGAQAEAFF
- TRBD1 TRBJ1-2 14 TRBV18 TGTGCCAGCTCACTGGAGGACAGGGGGCTTGGCTACACCTTC CASSLEDRGLGYTF
- TRBD1 TRBJ2-6 17 TRBV18 TGTGCCAGCTCACCAGGACAGGGGGCGCGTGGGGCCAACGTCCTGACTTTC CASSPGQGARGANVLTF
once TRBD1 TRBJ2-1 13 TRBV5-6 TGTGCCAGCAGCTTTAACAGGGGCAATGAGCAGTTCTTC CASSFNRGNEQFF
- - TRBJ1-3 15 TRBV4-1 TGCGCCAGCAGCCAAGTTGAGGCCGCCGGAAACACCATATATTTT CASSQVEAAGNTIYF
- TRBD2 TRBJ2-1 17 TRBV7-2 TGTGCCAGCAACTCTATCAGGCGGCGGGAGAACGGTAACGAGCAGTTCTTC CASNSIRRRENGNEQFF
once TRBD1 TRBJ1-2 15 TRBV4-1 TGCGCCAGCAGCCCATGGGACAGGGCTAACTATGGCTACACCTTC CASSPWDRANYGYTF
- TRBD1 TRBJ1-2 15 TRBV6-6 TGTGCCAGCAGTGACAGGGGACCAGGACTGGGTGGCTACACCTTC CASSDRGPGLGGYTF
- TRBD1 TRBJ1-1 15 TRBV19 TGTGCCAGTAGTACCCAGCCAGGGGGCTTTACTGAAGCTTTCTTT CASSTQPGGFTEAFF
- TRBD2 TRBJ2-1 15 TRBV4-3 TGCGCCAGCAGCCAGGGGGCTAGCGGGAGGGATGAGCAGTTCTTC CASSQGASGRDEQFF
- - TRBJ1-1 14 TRBV28 TGTGCCAGCAGTGGGGCGAGGAAAAACACTGAAGCTTTCTTT CASSGARKNTEAFF
- TRBD2 TRBJ2-5 15 TRBV14 TGTGCCAGCAGCCCGGGACTAGCGGGAGTAGAGACCCAGTACTTC CASSPGLAGVETQYF
- - TRBJ2-3 13 TRBV14 TGTGCCAGCAGCCGGGACATCACAGATACGCAGTATTTT CASSRDITDTQYF
- - TRBJ2-1 14 TRBV7-2 TGTGCCAGCAGCTTAGGACAGCCCTACAATGAGCAGTTCTTC CASSLGQPYNEQFF
- TRBD2 TRBJ2-3 16 TRBV6-1 TGTGCCAGCGGTAAAGGACTAGCGGGAGGCACAGATACGCAGTATTTT CASGKGLAGGTDTQYF
- - TRBJ1-2 13 TRBV19 TGTGCCAGTAGTATTGGGCAGGCCTATGGCTACACCTTC CASSIGQAYGYTF
- - TRBJ2-1 15 TRBV6-2/TRBV6-3 TGTGCCAGCAGTTTTTCGTTGAGCTCCTACAATGAGCAGTTCTTC CASSFSLSSYNEQFF
- - TRBJ2-7 14 TRBV27 TGTGCCAGCAGTTTGGGGGGTCCGCACTACGAGCAGTACTTC CASSLGGPHYEQYF
- - TRBJ2-7 14 TRBV3-1/TRBV3-2 TGTGCCAGCAGCCCGCCCGGGTCCGGAGGGGAGCAGTACTTC CASSPPGSGGEQYF
once - TRBJ1-1 15 TRBV9 TGTGCCAGCAGCGTAGATTCGAGGATGCCCCTTGAAGCTTTCTTT CASSVDSRMPLEAFF
- - TRBJ2-3 17 TRBV11-2 TGTGCCAGCAGCTTGGAGGGGAGTTACAGTTACACAGATACGCAGTATTTT CASSLEGSYSYTDTQYF
- - TRBJ2-3 19 TRBV9 TGTGCCAGCAGCGTAGGTTTTGTGGAGGGTGACATCCGCACAGATACGCAGTATTTT CASSVGFVEGDIRTDTQYF
- TRBD1 TRBJ2-7 15 TRBV28 TGTGCCAGCACCGAAACCGGGACAGGGGGTTACGAGCAGTACTTC CASTETGTGGYEQYF
- TRBD2 TRBJ2-5 16 TRBV5-4 TGTGCCAGCAGCTTGGGACTAGCAGTTACTCAAGAGACCCAGTACTTC CASSLGLAVTQETQYF
- TRBD2 TRBJ2-5 14 TRBV3-1/TRBV3-2 TGTGCCAGCAGGAGACTAGCGGGGCAAGAGACCCAGTACTTC CASRRLAGQETQYF
- - TRBJ1-2 16 TRBV10-2 TGCGCCAGCAGTGAGGCCCTTTGGGGGGGCCATCCTGGCTACACCTTC CASSEALWGGHPGYTF
- - TRBJ2-3 16 TRBV25-1 TGTGCCAGCAGTGACATAGCGGAAACTAGCACAGATACGCAGTATTTT CASSDIAETSTDTQYF
once - TRBJ2-2 17 TRBV4-1 TGCGCCAGCAGCCAATCCCCCCCAAGGGGGAAAACCGGGGAGCTGTTTTTT CASSQSPPRGKTGELFF
once TRBD2 TRBJ2-7 15 TRBV11-2 TGTGCCAGCAGCTTAGGAGCGGGGGACTCCTACGAGCAGTACTTC CASSLGAGDSYEQYF